These 14 T cell receptor beta chains were all obtained from the same sample, sequenced in a study of blood T cells in healthy people across ages. Through a sample-barcoded 5' primer and a J-beta primer mix, a second PCR was run for roughly 6 to 12 cycles. TCRdb re-called the 5' RACE reads with MiXCR, one entry per CDR3 protein. The sample has about 700,000 distinct CDR3 sequences, 32% seen once. Sample: blood. Receptor source: a woman of 80 years or more in good health.

This clonotype occurred a few times. The chain joins TRBV7-3 to TRBJ1-1, with 7 nucleotides matching TRBD1. Germline-derived CDR1 and CDR2 are SGHTA and FQGTGA. The V gene end was trimmed by 5 bases and the J gene end by 0 bases; junction bases not matched to a gene: 6. CDR3 size: 15 residues. The CDR3 protein is CASSRTGLMNTEAFF. The CDR3, as DNA: TGTGCCAGCAGCCGGACAGGTCTGATGAACACTGAAGCTTTCTTT.

This clonotype showed up just a few times. A read error may explain this, as a much larger clone is one base away. This chain uses TRBV29-1 with TRBJ1-5, with 8 bases that match TRBD1. Germline-derived CDR1 and CDR2 are SQVTM and ANQGSEA. The CDR3 has 13 amino acids. This CDR3 is CSVSTGGGQPRHF. CDR3 DNA sequence: TGCAGCGTTTCCACAGGGGGAGGTCAGCCCCGGCATTTT.

This clonotype was picked up many times. The chain recombines TRBV5-1 with TRBJ2-3; no reliable D call. Germline CDR1 is SGHRS and CDR2 is YFSETQ. The V and J ends lost 0 bases and 5 bases respectively, with 10 bases between them. This CDR3 region has 14 residues. The CDR3 DNA is TGCGCCAGCAGCTTGGGTCGGATTGGAGATACGCAGTATTTT. Amino acids: CASSLGRIGDTQYF.

As for this clonotype: At one end the junction does not follow the germline gene, possibly because of a read error. The rearrangement links TRBV4-2 to TRBJ1-1; D unclear. From germline, CDR1 is LGHNA and CDR2 YNFKEQ. The CDR3 has 15 amino acids. The chain's CDR3 is CASSQDEEKNAEAFF. The CDR3, as DNA: TGTGCCAGCAGCCAAGATGAGGAGAAGAACGCTGAAGCTTTCTTT.

Points on this clonotype: The junction departs from germline at one end; a sequencing error may be responsible. The rearrangement joins TRBV6-1 to TRBJ2-1, with a possible D match to TRBD2 (6 bases). Germline lookup yields CDR1 MNHNS and CDR2 SASEGT. The CDR3 spans 13 residues. The CDR3 DNA sequence: TGTGCCAGCAGTGAATCGGGGGTTAATGAGCAGTGCTTC. Its protein product is CASSESGVNEQCF.

Worth noting for this clonotype: One end of the junction fails to match germline, which may point to a read error. As DNA, the CDR3 is TGTGCCAGCAGTGAAAGGGGCCAGGGCCAATGGACCTCGGGGGCCAACGTCCTGGCTTTC. Amino acid sequence: CASSERGQGQWTSGANVLAF. The V call is TRBV6-1, the J call TRBJ2-6; D possibly matches TRBD1 or TRBD2 (6 bases each). Germline V gene data show CDR1 as MNHNS and CDR2 as SASEGT. The CDR3 spans 20 residues.

With respect to this clonotype: This may come from a read error, since a much larger clone is one base off. V usage is TRBV4-2 and J usage is TRBJ2-1, with 12 bases lining up with TRBD1. Germline assignment: CDR1 LGHNA and CDR2 YNFKEQ. The length of the CDR3 is 16 residues. The CDR3 here is CASNQLGDRGRGEQFF. CDR3 sequence (DNA): TGTGCCAGCAACCAACTCGGGGACAGGGGGCGGGGTGAGCAGTTCTTC.

A remark on this clonotype: Given a much more abundant clone one base away, this may be a read error. The chain employs TRBV12-3 or TRBV12-4 and TRBJ2-3; TRBD2 matches at 7 bases. With V trimmed by 5 bases and J by 1 base, 6 bases remained unmatched. The CDR3 sequence is 15 residues long. CDR3 sequence (DNA): TGTGCCAGCAGTACACAGAGCGGGGGCACAGATACGCAGTATTTT. Its protein product is CASSTQSGGTDTQYF.

The chain employs TRBV5-4 and TRBJ2-3, with D perhaps TRBD1 or TRBD2 (6 bases each). This CDR3 has 17 amino acids. V lost 1 base, J lost 2 bases, and 17 bases lay in between. Germline loops: CDR1 SGHNT, CDR2 YYREEE (reference sequence). CDR3 nucleotide sequence: TGTGCCAGCAGCTTGAAGGGGGGCCGATGGGCCACAGATACGCAGTATTTT. Translated, it gives CASSLKGGRWATDTQYF.

Many counts were recorded for this clonotype. V gene TRBV28 combines with J gene TRBJ2-7, with 8 bases matching TRBD1. V was clipped by 7 bases and J by 3 bases; unmatched bases: 8. The CDR3 sequence is 14 residues long. From germline, CDR1 is MDHEN and CDR2 SYDVKM. Written as DNA, the CDR3 is TGTGCCAGCAAAGGACAGGGACTTTTCTACGAGCAGTACTTC. Its protein product is CASKGQGLFYEQYF.

This clonotype was seen ten or more times. This chain uses TRBV5-1 with TRBJ2-7; D is ambiguous. CDR1 SGHRS and CDR2 YFSETQ come from the germline V gene. The CDR3 has 15 residues. The V end lost 1 base, the J end lost 3 bases, and 14 bases lay between the germline ends. CDR3 in amino acids: CASSLTSSTNYEQYF. The CDR3, as DNA: TGCGCCAGCAGCTTGACAAGCTCTACTAACTACGAGCAGTACTTC.

This clonotype was seen many times. This chain uses TRBV6-6 with TRBJ1-2; no clear D gene. Germline values: CDR1 MNHNY, CDR2 SVGAGI (reference sequence). The CDR3 consists of 15 residues. V lost 2 bases to trimming and J lost 4 bases, with 14 bases between them. The CDR3 region is CASSYGLEGLYGYTF. The CDR3 DNA reads as TGTGCCAGCAGTTACGGTCTAGAGGGTCTCTATGGCTACACCTTC.

This clonotype was recorded at least ten times. The rearrangement joins TRBV10-3 to TRBJ2-3; possibly TRBD2 for D (6 bases). V lost 6 bases and J lost 2, with 12 bases in between. The CDR3 runs 14 residues. The germline V gene encodes CDR1 ENHRY and CDR2 SYGVKD. The CDR3 protein is CAIRGRLVTDTQYF. The DNA for the CDR3 is TGTGCCATCAGAGGTAGACTAGTCACAGATACGCAGTATTTT.

The chain recombines TRBV5-5 with TRBJ2-7; no clear D gene. Germline V gene lookup returns CDR1 SGHKS and CDR2 YYEKEE (reference sequence). The CDR3 runs 14 residues. The V end lost 3 bases, the J end lost 1 base, and 11 bases lay between the germline ends. CDR3 coding DNA: TGTGCCAGCAGCTCCGGACGGGCATCCTACGAGCAGTACTTC. This translates into CASSSGRASYEQYF. The whole variable domain, remainder taken from reference TRBV5-5 and TRBJ2-7, is DAGVTQSPTHLIKTRGQQVTLRCSPISGHKSVSWYQQVLGQGPQFIFQYYEKEERGRGNFPDRFSARQFPNYSSELNVNALLLGDSALYLCASSSGRASYEQYFGPGTRLTVT.